The clone carrying this T cell receptor (beta chain) was found once. Its specificity is not known. This record belongs to a study of T cell responses to AZD1222 COVID-19 vaccine. General observations from the study: Researchers took repertoire samples only after the peak T cell response had come. The number of AZD1222 recipients seropositive at baseline was only 5 to 7. Possibly, clonal diversity was underestimated; donors were largely white British and included more females.

Germline assignment: CDR1 LNHNV and CDR2 YYDKDF (reference sequence). The CDR3 is 15 residues long. V was pared by 5 bases and J by 10 bases, with 11 bases of the junction left unmatched. TCRdb's copy holds only in-frame clones and misses some; the assay was immunoSEQ multiplex PCR. The table has about 150,000 clones, 85% to 90% seen once. The sample here was peripheral blood, taken on day 0 of MenACWY control vaccination. The receptor comes from an adult in good health. The chain combines TRBV15 with TRBJ1-4; 9 bases are shared with TRBD1. CDR3 sequence reads: CATSGSGQGRGKLFF. In DNA, the CDR3 is TGTGCCACCAGCGGTTCCGGACAGGGGAGGGGAAAACTGTTTTTT.